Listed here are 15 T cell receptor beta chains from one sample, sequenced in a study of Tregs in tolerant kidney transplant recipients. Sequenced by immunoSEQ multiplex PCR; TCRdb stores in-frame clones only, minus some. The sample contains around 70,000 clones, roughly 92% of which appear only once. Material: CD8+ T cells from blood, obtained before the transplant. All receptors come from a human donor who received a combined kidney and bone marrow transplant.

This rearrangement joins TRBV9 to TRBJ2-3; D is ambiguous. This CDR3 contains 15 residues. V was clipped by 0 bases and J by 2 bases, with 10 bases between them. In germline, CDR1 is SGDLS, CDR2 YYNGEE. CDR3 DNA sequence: TGTGCCAGCAGCGTAGATGGCGGAGACACAGATACGCAGTATTTT. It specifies CASSVDGGDTDTQYF. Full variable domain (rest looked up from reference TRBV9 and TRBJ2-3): DSGVTQTPKHLITATGQRVTLRCSPRSGDLSVYWYQQSLDQGLQFLIQYYNGEERAKGNILERFSAQQFPDLHSELNLSSLELGDSALYFCASSVDGGDTDTQYFGPGTRLTVL.

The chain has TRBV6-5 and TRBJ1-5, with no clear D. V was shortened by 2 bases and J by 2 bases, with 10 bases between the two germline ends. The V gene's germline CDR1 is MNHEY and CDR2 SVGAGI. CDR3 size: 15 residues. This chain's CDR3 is CASSYTAGGNQPQHF. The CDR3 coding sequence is TGTGCCAGCAGTTACACGGCAGGCGGCAATCAGCCCCAGCATTTT.

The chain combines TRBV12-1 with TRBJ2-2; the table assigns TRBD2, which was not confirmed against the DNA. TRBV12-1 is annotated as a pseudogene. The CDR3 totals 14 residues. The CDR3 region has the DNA TGTGCCAGCCCCCGGAGGGTGCGCACCGGGGAGCTGTTTTTT. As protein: CASPRRVRTGELFF.

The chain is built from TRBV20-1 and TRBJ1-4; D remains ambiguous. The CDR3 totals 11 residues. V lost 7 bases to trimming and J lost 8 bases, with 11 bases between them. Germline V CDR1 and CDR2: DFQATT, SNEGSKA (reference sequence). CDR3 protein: CSGPNQEKLFF. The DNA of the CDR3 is TGCAGTGGCCCGAATCAGGAAAAACTGTTTTTT.

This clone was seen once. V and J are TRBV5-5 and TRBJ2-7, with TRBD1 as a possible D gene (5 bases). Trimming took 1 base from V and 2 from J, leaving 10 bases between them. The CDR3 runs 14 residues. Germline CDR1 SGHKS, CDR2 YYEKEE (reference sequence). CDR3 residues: CASSLQGLAYEQYF. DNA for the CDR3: TGTGCCAGCAGCTTGCAGGGTCTCGCCTACGAGCAGTACTTC.

CDR3 nucleotides: TGTGCCAGCAGCTTATCGGGACTAAACAATGAGCAGTTCTTC. Translating it yields CASSLSGLNNEQFF. V usage is TRBV5-4 and J usage is TRBJ2-1; 7 nucleotides line up with TRBD2. Germline loops: CDR1 SGHNT, CDR2 YYREEE (reference sequence). The CDR3 runs 14 residues. V dropped 2 bases and J dropped 5; count of bases not matched to a gene: 4.

The CDR3 is CASSQADSTYGYTF. DNA of the CDR3: TGTGCCAGCAGCCAAGCCGACAGTACCTATGGCTACACCTTC. This chain links TRBV4-2 with TRBJ1-2; D might be TRBD1 (5 bases). The germline CDR1 and CDR2 sequences are LGHNA and YNFKEQ. The CDR3 extends over 14 amino acids. V was pared by 1 base and J by 4 bases, with 10 bases between.

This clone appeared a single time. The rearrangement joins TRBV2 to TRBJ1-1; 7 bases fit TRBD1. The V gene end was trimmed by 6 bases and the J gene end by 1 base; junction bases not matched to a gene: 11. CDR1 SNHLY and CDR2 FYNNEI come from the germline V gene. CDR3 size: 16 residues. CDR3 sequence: CASSGTASFQNTEAFF. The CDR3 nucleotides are TGTGCCAGCAGCGGGACAGCCTCCTTCCAGAACACTGAAGCTTTCTTT. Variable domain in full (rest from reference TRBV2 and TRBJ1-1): EPEVTQTPSHQVTQMGQEVILRCVPISNHLYFYWYRQILGQKVEFLVSFYNNEISEKSEIFDDQFSVERPDGSNFTLKIRSTKLEDSAMYFCASSGTASFQNTEAFFGQGTRLTVV.

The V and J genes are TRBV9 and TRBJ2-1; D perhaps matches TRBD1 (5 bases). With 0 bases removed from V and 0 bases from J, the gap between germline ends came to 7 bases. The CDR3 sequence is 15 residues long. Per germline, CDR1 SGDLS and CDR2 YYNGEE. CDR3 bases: TGTGCCAGCAGCGTAGAGACAGTCTCCTACAATGAGCAGTTCTTC. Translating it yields CASSVETVSYNEQFF.

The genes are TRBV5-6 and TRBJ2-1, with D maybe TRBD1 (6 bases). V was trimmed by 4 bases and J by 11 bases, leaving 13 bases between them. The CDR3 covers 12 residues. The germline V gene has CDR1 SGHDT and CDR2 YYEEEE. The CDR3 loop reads CASSPGQGKQFF. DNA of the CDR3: TGTGCCAGCAGCCCCGGGCAGGGGAAGCAGTTCTTC. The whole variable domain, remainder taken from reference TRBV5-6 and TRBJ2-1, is DAGVTQSPTHLIKTRGQQVTLRCSPKSGHDTVSWYQQALGQGPQFIFQYYEEEERQRGNFPDRFSGHQFPNYSSELNVNALLLGDSALYLCASSPGQGKQFFGPGTRLTVL.

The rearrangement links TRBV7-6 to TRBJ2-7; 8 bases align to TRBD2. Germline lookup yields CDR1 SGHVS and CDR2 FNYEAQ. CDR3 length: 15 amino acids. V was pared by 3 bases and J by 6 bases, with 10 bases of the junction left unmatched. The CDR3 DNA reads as TGTGCCAGCAGCTTCTCTAGCGGGCCCAGGGGCGAGCAGTACTTC. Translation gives CASSFSSGPRGEQYF.

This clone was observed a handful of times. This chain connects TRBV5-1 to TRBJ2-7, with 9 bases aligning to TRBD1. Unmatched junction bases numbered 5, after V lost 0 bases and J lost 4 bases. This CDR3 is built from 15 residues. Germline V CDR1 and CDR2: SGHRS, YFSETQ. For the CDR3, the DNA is TGCGCCAGCAGCTTGGAGGGGACAGGGTCATACGAGCAGTACTTC. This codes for CASSLEGTGSYEQYF.

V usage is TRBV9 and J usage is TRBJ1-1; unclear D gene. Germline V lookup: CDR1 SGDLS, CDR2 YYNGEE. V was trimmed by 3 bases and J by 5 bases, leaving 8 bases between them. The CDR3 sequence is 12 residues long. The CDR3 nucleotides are TGTGCCAGCAGCGCCGGAGGAACTGAAGCTTTCTTT. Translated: CASSAGGTEAFF.

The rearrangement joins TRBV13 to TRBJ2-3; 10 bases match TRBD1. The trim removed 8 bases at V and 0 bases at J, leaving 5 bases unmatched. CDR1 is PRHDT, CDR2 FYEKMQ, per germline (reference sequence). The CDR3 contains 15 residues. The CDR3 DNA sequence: TGTGCCAGCGGGACAGGGGACATTAGCACAGATACGCAGTATTTT. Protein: CASGTGDISTDTQYF.

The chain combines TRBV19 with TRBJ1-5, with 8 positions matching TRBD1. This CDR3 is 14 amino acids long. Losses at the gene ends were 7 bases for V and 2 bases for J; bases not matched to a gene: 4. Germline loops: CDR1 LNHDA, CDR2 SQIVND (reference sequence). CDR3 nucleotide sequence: TGTGCCAGTACTGACAGGGGAGGCAATCAGCCCCAGCATTTT. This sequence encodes CASTDRGGNQPQHF.